This T cell receptor (beta chain) was sequenced for a study of beta chain features in type 1 diabetes. In germline, CDR1 is SEHNR, CDR2 FQNEAQ (reference sequence). V lost 5 bases and J lost 3, with 13 bases in between. This CDR3 region has 14 residues. Study-wide findings and caveats: TCRB CDR3 length was moderately but significantly reduced in all four CD4+ subsets of Type 1 diabetes patients.

In its sample, this clone was seen a few times. The antigen remains unidentified. The investigators reverse transcribed all of the isolated RNA, so they sequenced expressed TCRB transcripts. The repertoire was sequenced with immunoSEQ multiplex PCR; TCRdb's copy has only in-frame clones and lacks some. The sample has 500,000 to 650,000 clones; roughly 12% are singletons. The receptor was isolated from a man aged 25 to 40 with type 1 diabetes. The sequenced sample was naive CD4+ T cells from blood. The V and J genes are TRBV7-9 and TRBJ2-5, with D perhaps TRBD1 (6 bases). In nucleotides, the CDR3 is TGTGCCAGCAGCATACAGACAGGTGAAGAGACCCAGTACTTC. Translation: CASSIQTGEETQYF.